Given below is one T cell receptor beta chain in context. Original handling: Reference gene primer amplification in the assay estimated nucleated cell counts. Profiled with immunoSEQ multiplex PCR; TCRdb holds only in-frame clones, not every one. V, J and clone size reflect that table, while D and trimming were determined from the DNA. Of some 670,000 clones listed, about 90% are singletons. The sample belongs to a study of blood T cell repertoires in COVID-19. Study details: There were acute and convalescent COVID-19 samples, and they came from the United States, Italy and Spain. T cells, B-cell-depleted T cells, or PBMCs provided the cDNA or gDNA that served as material.

After removal of 6 bases from V and 7 bases from J, the junction contained 5 bases not matched to a gene. CDR3 length: 12 amino acids. Germline CDR1 is MNHEY and CDR2 is SMNVEV (reference sequence). Sequencing was done on a sample of peripheral blood. This chain links TRBV27 with TRBJ1-2; 7 bases line up with TRBD1. The TCR was taken from a woman aged 18-29 years with acute or convalescent COVID-19. CDR3 in DNA: TGTGCCAGCAGGCAGGGGGTTCTTGGCTACACCTTC. Encoded protein: CASRQGVLGYTF.